This TCR beta chain is drawn from a study of monozygotic twins with inflammatory bowel disease. Study outcomes and limitations: A reduction in TCRbeta diversity (inverse Simpson) was seen in IBD patients relative to healthy co-twins.

The CDR3 totals 13 residues. In regard to this clonotype: Its antigen remains unknown.

UMIs incorporating a 6-nucleotide sample barcode were appended by means of template switching. TCRdb re-analyzed the 5' RACE reads; it lists each CDR3 protein once, without DNA. This sample's clone table lists about 450,000 distinct CDR3 sequences. Sequenced material: blood. The receptor comes from a human donor with ulcerative colitis or Crohn's disease, or a healthy co-twin of an affected twin (not recorded which). The gene calls are TRBV12-3 or TRBV12-4 and TRBJ2-7; TCRdb returns TRBD1, unconfirmable since there is no DNA. This CDR3 is CASSLRGRGEQYF.